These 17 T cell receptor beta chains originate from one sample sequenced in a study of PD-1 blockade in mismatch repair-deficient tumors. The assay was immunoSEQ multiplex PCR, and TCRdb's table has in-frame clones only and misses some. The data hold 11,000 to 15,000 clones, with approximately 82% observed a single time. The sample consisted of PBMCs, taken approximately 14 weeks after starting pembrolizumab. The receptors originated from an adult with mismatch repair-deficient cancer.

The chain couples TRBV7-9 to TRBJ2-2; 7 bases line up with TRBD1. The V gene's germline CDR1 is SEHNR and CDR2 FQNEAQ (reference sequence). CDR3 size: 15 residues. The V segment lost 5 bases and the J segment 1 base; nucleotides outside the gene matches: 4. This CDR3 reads CASSTGTENTGELFF. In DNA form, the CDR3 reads TGTGCCAGCAGCACCGGGACAGAGAACACCGGGGAGCTGTTTTTT. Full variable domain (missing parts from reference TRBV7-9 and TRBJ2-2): DTGVSQNPRHKITKRGQNVTFRCDPISEHNRLYWYRQTLGQGPEFLTYFQNEAQLEKSRLLSDRFSAERPKGSFSTLEIQRTEQGDSAMYLCASSTGTENTGELFFGEGSRLTVL.

The DNA of the CDR3 is TGTGCCAGCAGCGGATCCGGGACTAGGGATGAGCAGTTCTTC. It codes for CASSGSGTRDEQFF. V is TRBV5-4 and J is TRBJ2-1; 8 bases line up with TRBD2. Trimming removed 4 bases from V and 8 bases from J; junction bases left unmatched: 8. Germline CDR1 and CDR2: SGHNT and YYREEE (reference sequence). The CDR3 has 14 amino acids.

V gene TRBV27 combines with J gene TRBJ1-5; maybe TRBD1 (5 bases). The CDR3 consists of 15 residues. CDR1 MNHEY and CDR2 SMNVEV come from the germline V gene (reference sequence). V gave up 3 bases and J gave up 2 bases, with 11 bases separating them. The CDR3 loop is CASSFGAGGNQPQHF. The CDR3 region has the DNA TGTGCCAGCAGTTTTGGGGCGGGGGGCAATCAGCCCCAGCATTTT.

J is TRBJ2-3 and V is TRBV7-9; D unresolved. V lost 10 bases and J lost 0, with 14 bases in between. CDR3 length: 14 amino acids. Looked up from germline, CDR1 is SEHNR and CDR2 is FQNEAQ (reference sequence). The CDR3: CATRTGASTDTQYF. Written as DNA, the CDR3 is TGTGCCACCCGAACTGGTGCCAGCACAGATACGCAGTATTTT.

The CDR3 nucleotides read TGCGCCAGCAGCACCGACAGGGGAGGTGGTGGCTACACCTTC. Encoded protein: CASSTDRGGGGYTF. The chain recombines TRBV5-1 with TRBJ1-2; 8 nucleotides agree with TRBD1. From germline, CDR1 is SGHRS and CDR2 YFSETQ. With 4 bases clipped from V and 7 bases from J, the junction kept 9 bases outside the gene matches. The CDR3 loop spans 14 amino acids.

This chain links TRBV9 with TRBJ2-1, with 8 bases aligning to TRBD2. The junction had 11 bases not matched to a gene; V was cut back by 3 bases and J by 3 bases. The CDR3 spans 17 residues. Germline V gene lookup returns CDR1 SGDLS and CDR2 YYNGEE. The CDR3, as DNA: TGTGCCAGCAGCGGATATTCAGCGGGAGCCTTCTACAATGAGCAGTTCTTC. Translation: CASSGYSAGAFYNEQFF.

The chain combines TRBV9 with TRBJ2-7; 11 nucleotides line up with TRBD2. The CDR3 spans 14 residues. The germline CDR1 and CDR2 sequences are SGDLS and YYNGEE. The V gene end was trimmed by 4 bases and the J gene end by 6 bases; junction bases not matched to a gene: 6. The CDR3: CASSPGLAVLEQYF. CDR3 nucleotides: TGTGCCAGCAGCCCGGGACTAGCGGTGCTCGAGCAGTACTTC.

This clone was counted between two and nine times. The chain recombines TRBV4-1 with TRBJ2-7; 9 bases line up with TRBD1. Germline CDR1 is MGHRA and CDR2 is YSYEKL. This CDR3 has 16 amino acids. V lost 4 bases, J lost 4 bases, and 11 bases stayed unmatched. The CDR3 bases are TGCGCCAGCAGCCTCCCCAGGACAGGGGAAGTGTACGAGCAGTACTTC. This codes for CASSLPRTGEVYEQYF.

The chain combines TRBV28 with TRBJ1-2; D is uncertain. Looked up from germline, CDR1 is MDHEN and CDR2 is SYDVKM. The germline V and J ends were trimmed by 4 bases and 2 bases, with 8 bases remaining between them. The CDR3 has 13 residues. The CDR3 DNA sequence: TGTGCCAGCAGTTATACATTGAACTATGGCTACACCTTC. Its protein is CASSYTLNYGYTF.

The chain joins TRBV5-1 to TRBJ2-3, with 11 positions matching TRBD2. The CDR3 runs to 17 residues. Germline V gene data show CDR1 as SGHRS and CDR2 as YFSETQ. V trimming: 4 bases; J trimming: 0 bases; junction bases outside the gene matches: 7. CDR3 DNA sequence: TGCGCCAGCAGCAATAGCGGGAGGGCCCGTAGCACAGATACGCAGTATTTT. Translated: CASSNSGRARSTDTQYF.

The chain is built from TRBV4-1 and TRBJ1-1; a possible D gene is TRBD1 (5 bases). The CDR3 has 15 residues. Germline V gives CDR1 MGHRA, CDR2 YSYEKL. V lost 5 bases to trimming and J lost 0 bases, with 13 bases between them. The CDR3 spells CASSVRQTMNTEAFF. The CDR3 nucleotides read TGCGCCAGCAGCGTCCGACAGACCATGAACACTGAAGCTTTCTTT.

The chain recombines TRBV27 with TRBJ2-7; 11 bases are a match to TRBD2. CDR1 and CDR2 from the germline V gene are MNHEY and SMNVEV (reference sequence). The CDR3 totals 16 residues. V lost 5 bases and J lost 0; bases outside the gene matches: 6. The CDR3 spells CASSRTLAGGSYEQYF. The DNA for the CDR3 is TGTGCCAGCAGTCGCACCCTAGCGGGGGGCTCCTACGAGCAGTACTTC.

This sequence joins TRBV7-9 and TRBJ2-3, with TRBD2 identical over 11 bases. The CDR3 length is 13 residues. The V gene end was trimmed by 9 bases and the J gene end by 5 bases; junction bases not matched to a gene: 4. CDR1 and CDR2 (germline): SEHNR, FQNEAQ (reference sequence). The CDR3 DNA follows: TGTGCCAGTCTTACTAGCGGGGGAGATACGCAGTATTTT. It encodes CASLTSGGDTQYF.

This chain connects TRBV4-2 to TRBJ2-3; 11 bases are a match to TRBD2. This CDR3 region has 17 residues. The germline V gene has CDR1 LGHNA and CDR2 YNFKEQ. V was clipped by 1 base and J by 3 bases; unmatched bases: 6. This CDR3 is CASSQAFLAGGTDTQYF. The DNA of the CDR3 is TGTGCCAGCAGCCAAGCTTTTCTAGCGGGAGGTACAGATACGCAGTATTTT.

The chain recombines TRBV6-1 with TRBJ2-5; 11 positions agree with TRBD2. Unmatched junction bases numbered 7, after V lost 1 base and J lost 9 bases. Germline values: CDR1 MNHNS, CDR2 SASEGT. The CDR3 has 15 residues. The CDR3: CASSEELAGVPAQYF. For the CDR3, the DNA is TGTGCCAGCAGTGAAGAACTAGCGGGAGTGCCGGCCCAGTACTTC.

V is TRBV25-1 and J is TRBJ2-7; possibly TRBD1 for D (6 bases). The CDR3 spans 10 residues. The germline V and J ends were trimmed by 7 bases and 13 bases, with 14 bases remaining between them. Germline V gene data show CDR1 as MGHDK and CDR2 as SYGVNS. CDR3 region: CASTAEQGYF. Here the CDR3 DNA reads TGTGCCAGCACCGCAGAACAGGGTTACTTC.

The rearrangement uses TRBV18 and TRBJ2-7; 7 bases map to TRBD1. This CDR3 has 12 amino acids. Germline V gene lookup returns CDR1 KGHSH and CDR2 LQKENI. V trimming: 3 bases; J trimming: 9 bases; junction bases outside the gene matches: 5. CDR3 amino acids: CASSPQGDGQYF. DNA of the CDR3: TGTGCCAGCTCACCCCAGGGGGACGGGCAGTACTTC.